One and the same sample provided the 21 T cell receptor beta chains below, sequenced in a study of neurological immune-mediated disorders. From the 5' RACE reads, TCRdb called clonotypes with MiXCR, one entry per CDR3 protein. The sample holds some 57,000 distinct CDR3 sequences, 3% to 3.5% seen once. The sample taken for sequencing was PBMCs. The source of these receptors is a woman aged 60-75 years with multiple sclerosis.

This clonotype was recorded at least ten times. The J gene is TRBJ1-2, the V gene TRBV5-4, with TRBD1 matching over 7 bases. This CDR3 is 13 amino acids long. V was clipped by 4 bases and J by 2 bases; unmatched bases: 2. CDR1 SGHNT and CDR2 YYREEE come from the germline V gene (reference sequence). CDR3 in amino acids: CASSPDRNYGYTF. CDR3 nucleotide sequence: TGTGCCAGCAGCCCGGACAGGAACTATGGCTACACCTTC.

This clonotype came up many times. The chain couples TRBV5-1 to TRBJ2-1; 8 bases are shared with TRBD2. The CDR3 is 13 residues long. Trimming at V came to 0 bases and at J to 15 bases, leaving 8 bases not matched to a gene. Germline V gives CDR1 SGHRS, CDR2 YFSETQ. The CDR3 nucleotides read TGCGCCAGCAGCTTGGACCCAGCGGGAGTTCCGTTCTTC. Translation gives CASSLDPAGVPFF.

The chain uses TRBV7-6 and TRBJ2-7; D possibly corresponds to TRBD1 (5 bases). V lost 5 bases and J 3 bases, leaving 14 bases between the germline ends. Germline V gene lookup returns CDR1 SGHVS and CDR2 FNYEAQ. This CDR3 spans 14 amino acids. The CDR3 spells CASSGYAGFYEQYF. In DNA form, the CDR3 reads TGTGCCAGCAGCGGGTATGCAGGGTTCTACGAGCAGTACTTC.

This clonotype was seen ten or more times. This sequence joins TRBV7-3 and TRBJ2-2, with D possibly matching TRBD2 (5 bases). Germline assignment: CDR1 SGHTA and CDR2 FQGTGA. Deletions cut 0 bases from V and 0 bases from J, with 5 bases between. There are 15 residues in the CDR3. The CDR3 bases are TGTGCCAGCAGCTTAACTAGCGCGAACACCGGGGAGCTGTTTTTT. This codes for CASSLTSANTGELFF.

The sample holds many counts of this clonotype. The chain combines TRBV15 with TRBJ1-3; 10 bases align to TRBD1. Unmatched junction bases numbered 4, after V lost 4 bases and J lost 4 bases. Germline assignment: CDR1 LNHNV and CDR2 YYDKDF (reference sequence). The CDR3 extends over 15 amino acids. The CDR3 DNA reads as TGTGCCACCAGCATGGACAGGGGGACAGGAAACACCATATATTTT. As protein: CATSMDRGTGNTIYF.

This clonotype was detected many times. The V call is TRBV3-1, the J call TRBJ2-1, with a weak D call TRBD2 (5 bases). The germline V and J ends were trimmed by 6 bases and 6 bases, with 15 bases remaining between them. Germline V lookup: CDR1 LGHDT, CDR2 YNNKEL (reference sequence). This CDR3 has 14 amino acids. In DNA form, the CDR3 reads TGTGCCAGCAGTCATCTCCGGGGTGTCAATGAGCAGTTCTTC. Protein product: CASSHLRGVNEQFF.

The sample holds many counts of this clonotype. The genes are TRBV12-3 or TRBV12-4 and TRBJ2-1, with D unresolved. V lost 5 bases to trimming and J lost 5 bases, with 13 bases between them. The CDR3 length is 14 residues. The DNA for the CDR3 is TGTGCCAGCAGTACCCCCGGGCGAGACAATGAGCAGTTCTTC. This sequence encodes CASSTPGRDNEQFF.

Many counts were recorded for this clonotype. The chain recombines TRBV7-8 with TRBJ1-5, with 8 bases matching TRBD1. The CDR3 extends over 18 amino acids. The V gene's germline CDR1 is SGHVS and CDR2 FQNEAQ. Trimming at V came to 8 bases and at J to 2 bases, leaving 17 bases not matched to a gene. CDR3 in DNA: TGTGCCAGCGGGAGAGAAACGACAGGGGCCATCGGCAATCAGCCCCAGCATTTT. Protein sequence: CASGRETTGAIGNQPQHF.

This clonotype was seen many times. The chain has TRBV12-3 or TRBV12-4 and TRBJ1-6, with TRBD1 matching 7 bases. The junction had 8 bases not matched to a gene; V was cut back by 4 bases and J by 11 bases. This CDR3 spans 14 amino acids. For the CDR3, the DNA is TGTGCCAGCAGTTCCTCCGGGACAGTGCCACCCCTCCACTTT. Translated, it gives CASSSSGTVPPLHF.

The table lists this clonotype with many counts. The chain employs TRBV5-6 and TRBJ1-2; 9 bases are shared with TRBD1. Germline CDR1 SGHDT, CDR2 YYEEEE. With V trimmed by 5 bases and J by 5 bases, 4 bases remained unmatched. The CDR3 runs to 13 residues. CDR3 in amino acids: CASRSGTGYGYTF. CDR3 bases: TGTGCCAGCAGATCTGGGACAGGGTATGGCTACACCTTC.

In its sample, this clonotype was seen a few times. The rearrangement uses TRBV20-1 and TRBJ2-5, with D unclear. Germline V gene data show CDR1 as DFQATT and CDR2 as SNEGSKA (reference sequence). This CDR3 comprises 14 residues. The V gene lost 1 base and the J gene lost 1 base, with 10 bases spanning the gap. DNA for the CDR3: TGCAGTGCTAGAGTATCCCGGGCCCAAGAGACCCAGTACTTC. This sequence encodes CSARVSRAQETQYF.

This clonotype was seen many times. The chain employs TRBV10-3 and TRBJ1-2; 7 bases align to TRBD1. The CDR3 has 15 residues. Germline CDR1 reads ENHRY; CDR2 reads SYGVKD. The V and J ends lost 3 bases and 3 bases, in that order; junction bases with no gene match: 7. CDR3 sequence: CAISDRVGQYYGYTF. In DNA, the CDR3 is TGTGCCATCAGTGATCGGGTGGGACAGTACTATGGCTACACCTTC.

This clonotype was picked up many times. The chain uses TRBV4-3 and TRBJ2-1; 10 bases match TRBD2. J was trimmed by 7 bases and V by 2 bases; bases with no gene match: 14. The CDR3 runs to 18 residues. CDR1 LGHNA and CDR2 YSLEER come from the germline V gene. CDR3 amino acids: CASSQQRQTSGVRNEQFF. The CDR3 DNA reads as TGCGCCAGCAGCCAACAGAGACAAACTAGCGGGGTGCGTAATGAGCAGTTCTTC.

This clonotype has ten or more counts. The chain combines TRBV5-1 with TRBJ2-1; possibly TRBD1 for D (6 bases). Germline values: CDR1 SGHRS, CDR2 YFSETQ. V was pared by 4 bases and J by 1 base, with 21 bases between. The CDR3 contains 18 residues. CDR3 nucleotide sequence: TGCGCCAGCAGCCTACCTAGACAGGTCGTGAGGTCCTACAATGAGCAGTTCTTC. It yields the protein CASSLPRQVVRSYNEQFF.

The sample holds many counts of this clonotype. The chain is built from TRBV5-5 and TRBJ1-5; no definite D call. The CDR3 length is 14 residues. CDR1 and CDR2 from the germline V gene are SGHKS and YYEKEE (reference sequence). V was trimmed by 0 bases and J by 5 bases, leaving 9 bases between them. The CDR3 reads CASSLGRRDQPQHF. CDR3 nucleotides: TGTGCCAGCAGCTTGGGTCGCCGAGATCAGCCCCAGCATTTT.

This clonotype has ten or more counts. The V gene is TRBV4-3, the J gene TRBJ2-7, with a possible D match to TRBD1 (5 bases). Germline V gene data show CDR1 as LGHNA and CDR2 as YSLEER. This CDR3 is 14 amino acids long. V was pared by 1 base and J by 5 bases, with 12 bases between. CDR3 in DNA: TGCGCCAGCAGCCAAGCCCCAGGGTCCAACGAGCAGTACTTC. This sequence encodes CASSQAPGSNEQYF.

This clonotype was seen at least ten times. The V call is TRBV29-1, the J call TRBJ2-7; tentatively, D is TRBD1 (5 bases). V lost 6 bases to trimming and J lost 6 bases, with 21 bases between them. Germline CDR1 SQVTM, CDR2 ANQGSEA. The CDR3 totals 14 residues. The CDR3 protein is CSVESPRDLGEQYF. The DNA of the CDR3 is TGCAGCGTAGAAAGCCCCAGGGATCTGGGCGAGCAGTACTTC.

This clonotype was seen repeatedly, ten times or more. V and J are TRBV7-6 and TRBJ2-2, with 7 nucleotides matching TRBD2. The length of the CDR3 is 17 residues. Germline V gene data show CDR1 as SGHVS and CDR2 as FNYEAQ. V dropped 1 base and J dropped 5; count of bases not matched to a gene: 10. The DNA of the CDR3 is TGTGCCAGCAGCTTAGTGGCGGGTAGCGGGCTTACCGGGGAGCTGTTTTTT. It is translated as CASSLVAGSGLTGELFF.

This clonotype was counted many times. This chain uses TRBV6-2 or TRBV6-3 with TRBJ2-6; either TRBD1 or TRBD2 may fit D (5 bases each). Trimming took 6 bases from V and 0 from J, leaving 15 bases between them. This CDR3 has 17 residues. Germline-derived CDR1 and CDR2 are MNHEY and SVGEGT. CDR3 sequence reads: CASSPRGLDSGANVLTF. For the CDR3, the DNA is TGTGCCAGCAGCCCGAGGGGCCTCGACTCTGGGGCCAACGTCCTGACTTTC.

By share, this clonotype ranks as medium-sized. The V gene is TRBV5-1, the J gene TRBJ1-5; 10 bases are a match to TRBD1. The CDR3 consists of 19 residues. Trimming removed 7 bases from V and 2 bases from J; junction bases left unmatched: 18. CDR1 is SGHRS and CDR2 is YFSETQ in the germline V gene. The CDR3: CASGSSGRDRGRGNQPQHF. DNA for the CDR3: TGCGCCAGCGGTTCCTCGGGCAGGGACAGGGGAAGGGGCAATCAGCCCCAGCATTTT.

This clonotype came up many times. V gene TRBV11-2 combines with J gene TRBJ2-1, with TRBD2 as a possible D gene (5 bases). The V end was cut by 1 base, the J end by 0 bases, with 10 bases between. The CDR3 contains 16 residues. The germline V gene has CDR1 SGHAT and CDR2 FQNNGV. The CDR3 nucleotides read TGTGCCAGCAGCTTAGTACGGGCGGGCTCCTACAATGAGCAGTTCTTC. It translates to CASSLVRAGSYNEQFF.